The 21 T cell receptor beta chains given below trace back to one sample, sequenced in a study of T-cell memory formation after mild COVID-19. TCRdb ran MiXCR on the 5' RACE reads and lists one entry per CDR3 protein. The sample shows 350,000 to 450,000 distinct CDR3 sequences, about 15% of them seen only once. Sequenced sample: PBMCs or a T cell subset sorted from them (not recorded which). Receptors originate from a man between 18 and 29 years old who had mild COVID-19 (a few samples of this study predate the infection). Cell type and time point are not known.

This clonotype was counted ten times or more. The chain couples TRBV20-1 to TRBJ2-5; 8 bases fit TRBD2. The CDR3 loop spans 16 amino acids. J gave up 2 bases and V 8 bases, and 16 bases lay outside the gene matches. Germline CDR1 and CDR2: DFQATT and SNEGSKA (reference sequence). The CDR3 loop reads CSRTRELRGGQETQYF. The CDR3, as DNA: TGCAGTCGGACCAGGGAGCTCCGGGGGGGACAAGAGACCCAGTACTTC.

This clonotype appeared a few times. The rearrangement joins TRBV7-9 to TRBJ2-3; 11 nucleotides match TRBD2. Germline V gene data show CDR1 as SEHNR and CDR2 as FQNEAQ (reference sequence). The CDR3 consists of 18 residues. V was pared by 6 bases and J by 4 bases, with 15 bases of the junction left unmatched. The CDR3 DNA is TGTGCCAGCAGGGTTGGACTAGCGGGTAGACGGTCATCAGATACGCAGTATTTT. It encodes CASRVGLAGRRSSDTQYF.

The chain has TRBV20-1 and TRBJ1-3; 8 bases fit TRBD1. Losses at the gene ends were 4 bases for V and 0 bases for J; bases not matched to a gene: 2. Germline V gives CDR1 DFQATT, CDR2 SNEGSKA (reference sequence). The CDR3 runs to 14 residues. The chain's CDR3 is CSATTGGSGNTIYF. In DNA form, the CDR3 reads TGCAGTGCTACAACAGGGGGCTCTGGAAACACCATATATTTT.

There are a few counts of this clonotype. The chain carries TRBV4-1 and TRBJ2-7; D gene ambiguous. The V gene lost 0 bases and the J gene lost 3 bases, with 15 bases spanning the gap. Germline CDR1 and CDR2: MGHRA and YSYEKL. The length of the CDR3 is 16 residues. The chain's CDR3 is CASSQEPPNGDYEQYF. CDR3 in DNA: TGCGCCAGCAGCCAAGAGCCCCCGAACGGAGACTACGAGCAGTACTTC.

This chain links TRBV28 with TRBJ2-7; D is unclear. The CDR3 sequence is 13 residues long. The germline V and J ends were trimmed by 5 bases and 4 bases, with 12 bases remaining between them. Germline-derived CDR1 and CDR2 are MDHEN and SYDVKM. The CDR3 is CASSAPGVYEQYV. In DNA form, the CDR3 reads TGTGCCAGCAGTGCCCCTGGGGTGTACGAGCAGTACGTC.

This chain uses TRBV5-1 with TRBJ2-1; TRBD2 agrees at 15 bases. This CDR3 comprises 16 residues. Germline V gene sequence: CDR1 SGHRS, CDR2 YFSETQ. J was trimmed by 8 bases and V by 4 bases; bases with no gene match: 7. In DNA form, the CDR3 reads TGCGCCAGCAGCCCTCGGACTAGCGGGGGGGCGGATGAGCAGTTCTTC. Its translation is CASSPRTSGGADEQFF.

This rearrangement joins TRBV7-9 to TRBJ2-7, with 7 bases that match TRBD2. CDR1 and CDR2 (germline): SEHNR, FQNEAQ (reference sequence). V lost 4 bases, J lost 7 bases, and 13 bases stayed unmatched. CDR3 length: 15 amino acids. CDR3 sequence: CASSSIPGLPLEQYF. Written as DNA, the CDR3 is TGTGCCAGCAGCTCGATCCCGGGACTACCTCTGGAGCAGTACTTC.

The chain recombines TRBV14 with TRBJ2-1; D is unresolved. There are 13 residues in the CDR3. Per germline, CDR1 SGHDN and CDR2 FVKESK. Trimming stripped 8 bases from V and 6 bases from J, with 14 bases between. The CDR3 region is CASGSLDANEQFF. The CDR3 nucleotides are TGTGCCAGCGGCTCGCTTGACGCCAATGAGCAGTTCTTC.

This sequence joins TRBV4-1 and TRBJ2-1; D remains ambiguous. Trimming shortened V by 2 bases and J by 7 bases, and 12 bases separated the two germline ends. CDR1 MGHRA and CDR2 YSYEKL come from the germline V gene. The CDR3 is 14 amino acids. The CDR3 coding sequence is TGCGCCAGCAGCCAAAATCCGTCCATAAATGAGCAGTTCTTC. Translating gives CASSQNPSINEQFF.

This clonotype was seen a handful of times. The V gene is TRBV6-6, the J gene TRBJ1-6, with 7 positions matching TRBD1. Germline values: CDR1 MNHNY, CDR2 SVGAGI (reference sequence). CDR3 length equals 14 residues. V lost 6 bases and J lost 5; bases outside the gene matches: 4. The DNA of the CDR3 is TGTGCCAGCAGAACCGGGACAGATAATTCACCCCTCCACTTT. It specifies CASRTGTDNSPLHF.

This clonotype was recorded at least ten times. The chain joins TRBV23-1 to TRBJ2-1; 10 bases fit TRBD2. TRBV23-1 is given ORF status, its function remaining uncertain. J gave up 4 bases and V 6 bases, and 9 bases lay outside the gene matches. This CDR3 comprises 16 residues. CDR3: CASSPCLAGEYNEQFF. CDR3 nucleotides: TGCGCCAGCAGCCCCTGCCTAGCGGGGGAGTACAATGAGCAGTTCTTC.

The chain recombines TRBV18 with TRBJ1-1; D uncertain. This CDR3 is built from 12 residues. Germline V gene data show CDR1 as KGHSH and CDR2 as LQKENI. V dropped 2 bases and J dropped 6 bases, with 7 bases sitting between them. The CDR3 loop is CASSPVMAEAFF. CDR3 DNA sequence: TGTGCCAGCTCACCAGTGATGGCTGAAGCTTTCTTT.

This clonotype was counted a few times. The chain links TRBV29-1 to TRBJ2-3; D gene ambiguous. The V gene lost 4 bases and the J gene lost 2 bases, with 16 bases spanning the gap. The germline gives CDR1 SQVTM, CDR2 ANQGSEA. The CDR3 contains 15 residues. The CDR3 here is CSVGSPIESTDTQYF. CDR3 in DNA: TGCAGCGTTGGAAGCCCCATAGAATCCACAGATACGCAGTATTTT.

This clonotype showed up just a few times. V usage is TRBV24-1 and J usage is TRBJ1-2, with 7 bases lining up with TRBD1. The germline V gene has CDR1 KGHDR and CDR2 SFDVKD. The CDR3 runs to 14 residues. V lost 0 bases to trimming and J lost 5 bases; unmatched junction nucleotides: 2. This CDR3 is CATSDLLRGYGYTF. The CDR3 region has the DNA TGTGCCACCAGTGATTTGCTCAGGGGGTATGGCTACACCTTC.

This clonotype was counted at least ten times. The chain couples TRBV6-2 or TRBV6-3 to TRBJ2-5; the D is unclear. V lost 2 bases to trimming and J lost 5 bases, with 18 bases between them. Germline CDR1 MNHEY, CDR2 SVGEGT. This CDR3 is 16 amino acids long. This CDR3 reads CASSYPFGLLEETQYF. In DNA, the CDR3 is TGTGCCAGCAGTTACCCTTTCGGCCTCTTGGAGGAGACCCAGTACTTC.

This clonotype was picked up many times. The V call is TRBV5-1, the J call TRBJ1-2; tentative D call: TRBD1 (5 bases). V was shortened by 4 bases and J by 7 bases, with 11 bases between the two germline ends. This CDR3 region has 12 residues. Germline CDR1 SGHRS, CDR2 YFSETQ. The CDR3 DNA reads TGCGCCAGCAGCGGGGACGCCCCTGGCTACACCTTC. Translated: CASSGDAPGYTF.

The chain carries TRBV7-3 and TRBJ2-3; D perhaps matches TRBD2 (6 bases). The CDR3 has 15 amino acids. Trimming left V 3 bases short and J 6 bases short, with 16 bases between. In germline, CDR1 is SGHTA, CDR2 FQGTGA. The CDR3 loop reads CASSFGGAGGDTQYF. The DNA of the CDR3 is TGTGCCAGCAGCTTCGGCGGGGCTGGGGGGGATACGCAGTATTTT.

V is TRBV20-1 and J is TRBJ1-5, with 7 bases aligning to TRBD1. This CDR3 is built from 16 residues. Germline V CDR1 and CDR2: DFQATT, SNEGSKA (reference sequence). With 7 bases clipped from V and 2 bases from J, the junction kept 14 bases outside the gene matches. This CDR3 reads CSVHGLQGKGNQPQHF. CDR3 nucleotide sequence: TGCAGTGTTCACGGCCTACAGGGGAAAGGCAATCAGCCCCAGCATTTT.

This clonotype was observed a few times. The rearrangement links TRBV7-2 to TRBJ2-2, with 7 positions matching TRBD2. CDR1 and CDR2 (germline): SGHTA, FQGNSA. The CDR3 is 15 amino acids. After removal of 5 bases from V and 1 base from J, the junction contained 4 bases not matched to a gene. This CDR3 reads CASSPGTMNTGELFF. CDR3 sequence (DNA): TGTGCCAGCAGCCCCGGGACTATGAACACCGGGGAGCTGTTTTTT.

This clonotype was picked up many times. CDR3 residues: CSAVPPSSSYEQYV. CDR3 sequence (DNA): TGCAGTGCCGTACCACCCAGCTCTTCCTACGAGCAGTACGTC. The chain recombines TRBV20-1 with TRBJ2-7; D call uncertain. The V gene lost 6 bases and the J gene lost 1 base, with 16 bases spanning the gap. This CDR3 spans 14 amino acids. Germline-derived CDR1 and CDR2 are DFQATT and SNEGSKA (reference sequence).

This clonotype showed up just a few times. The J gene is TRBJ1-2, the V gene TRBV5-5; tentatively, D is TRBD1 (6 bases). This CDR3 has 13 residues. From germline, CDR1 is SGHKS and CDR2 YYEKEE (reference sequence). Deletions cut 3 bases from V and 8 bases from J, with 14 bases between. CDR3 in amino acids: CASSSDSLLGYTF. The CDR3, as DNA: TGTGCCAGCAGCTCGGACAGCCTTCTGGGCTACACCTTC.